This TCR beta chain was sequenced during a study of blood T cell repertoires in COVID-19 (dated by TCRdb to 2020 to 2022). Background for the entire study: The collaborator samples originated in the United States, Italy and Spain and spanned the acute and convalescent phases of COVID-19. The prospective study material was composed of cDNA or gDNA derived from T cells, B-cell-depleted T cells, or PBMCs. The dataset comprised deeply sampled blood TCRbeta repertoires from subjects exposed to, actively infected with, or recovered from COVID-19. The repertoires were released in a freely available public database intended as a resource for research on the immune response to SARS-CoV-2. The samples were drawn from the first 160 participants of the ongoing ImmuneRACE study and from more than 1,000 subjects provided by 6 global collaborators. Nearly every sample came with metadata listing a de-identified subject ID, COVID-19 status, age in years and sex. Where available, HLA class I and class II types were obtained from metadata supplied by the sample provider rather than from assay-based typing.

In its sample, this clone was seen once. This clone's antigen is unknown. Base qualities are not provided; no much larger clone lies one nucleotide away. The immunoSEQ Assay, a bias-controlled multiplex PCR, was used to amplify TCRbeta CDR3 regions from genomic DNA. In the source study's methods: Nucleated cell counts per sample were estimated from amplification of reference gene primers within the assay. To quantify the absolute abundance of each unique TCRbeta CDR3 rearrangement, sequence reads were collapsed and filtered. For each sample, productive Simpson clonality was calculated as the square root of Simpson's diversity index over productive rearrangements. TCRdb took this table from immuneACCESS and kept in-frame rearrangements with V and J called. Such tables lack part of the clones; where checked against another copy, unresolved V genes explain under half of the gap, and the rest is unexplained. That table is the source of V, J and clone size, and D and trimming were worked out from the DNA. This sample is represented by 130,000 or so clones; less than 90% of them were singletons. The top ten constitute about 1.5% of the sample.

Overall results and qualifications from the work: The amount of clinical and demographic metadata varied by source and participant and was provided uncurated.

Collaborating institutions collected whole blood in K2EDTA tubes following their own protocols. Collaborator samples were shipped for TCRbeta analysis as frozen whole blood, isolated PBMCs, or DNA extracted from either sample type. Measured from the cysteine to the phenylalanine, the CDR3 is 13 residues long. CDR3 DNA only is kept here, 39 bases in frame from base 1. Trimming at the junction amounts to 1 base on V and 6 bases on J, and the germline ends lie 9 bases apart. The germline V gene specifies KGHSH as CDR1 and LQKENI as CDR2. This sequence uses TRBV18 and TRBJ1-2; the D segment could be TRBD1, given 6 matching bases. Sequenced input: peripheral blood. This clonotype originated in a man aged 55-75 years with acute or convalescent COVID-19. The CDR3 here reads CASSPRAGDGYTF. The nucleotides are TGTGCCAGCTCACCACGGGCAGGGGATGGCTACACCTTC.